The present T cell receptor beta chain was sequenced within a study of blood T cells in healthy people across ages (dated by TCRdb to the mid-2010s). Context from the whole study: In model experiments, roughly one uniquely barcoded TCR beta cDNA molecule per two T cells was captured by template switching. Using the same blood draw, the study looked at two additional independent replicas of 1 million unique cDNA reads for two donors, one aged 18 to 29 and the other aged 80 or older. Age-related changes in TCR beta repertoire diversity were measured in the study by deep sequencing normalized with unique cDNA molecular identifiers. Four age groups were formed from the donors: young (average approximately 15 years), middle-aged (less than 40), aged (approximately 60) and long-lived (more than 75). Here is what the overall study found, with its caveats: Estimates of total diversity based on one million sequenced T cells were considered lower bounds and underestimates. Because donor CMV infection status was unknown, age-related changes in expanded clonotypes were potentially confounded. There was a strong correlation between observed TCR beta diversity and the percentage of naive T cells measured by flow cytometry. Conclusive comparison of naive and antigen-experienced compartments was prevented by the profiling of bulk unsorted PBMCs. Observed TCR beta diversity per million T cells fell roughly linearly with age, and a significant reduction was already apparent by age about 38. Compared with the aged group, the long-lived group had more naive CD4+ T cells, fewer expanded clones and increased TCR diversity, suggesting age selection.

This clonotype was observed many times. Its specific antigen is unknown. No per-base quality is available; no much larger clone lies one base away. Systemically healthy Caucasian individuals from Russia, about 38 in total and aged roughly 6 to 100 years, were included as donors. Each donor gave approximately 9.4 milliliters of peripheral blood, drawn into EDTA-treated Vacutainer tubes. Ficoll-Paque density-gradient centrifugation was used to isolate PBMCs, with at least 6.5 million per sample. Trizol reagent was used to extract total RNA from the PBMCs, yielding at least 6 micrograms per sample. Naive CD45RAhigh/CD27high T cell percentages were measured by flow cytometry on a PBMC aliquot from every donor. As encoded in the germline V gene, CDR1 is SGHTA while CDR2 is FQGNSA. V is pruned by 7 bases and J by 5 bases, leaving 7 bases of the junction without a gene match. The CDR3 numbers 13 residues from cysteine through phenylalanine. The only DNA kept is the CDR3, 39 bases in frame from the first base.

The library was built by means of 5' RACE. TCRdb shows the sequencer as Illumina HiSeq 2500. A second PCR of roughly 7 to 11 cycles was performed with a sample-barcoded 5' primer and a J-beta primer mix. Each TCR beta cDNA molecule received a unique molecular identifier from a template-switch 5' adaptor carrying 12 random nucleotides. Each sample yielded at least 3 million CDR3-containing paired-end reads. First-strand cDNA synthesis was performed from all RNA using the Mint cDNA synthesis kit, with priming by a TRBC-specific oligonucleotide. Following uracil-DNA glycosylase treatment, all cDNA underwent a first 18-cycle PCR with the universal primers M1SS and BC2_uni_R. In the paper's pipeline: Normalization of each sample was performed by random selection of 1 million high-quality reads, each carrying a distinct molecular identifier. Instead of being binned into consensus sequences, reads with shared molecular identifiers were discarded. MiTCR, run with a Q25 quality threshold and the strictest error-elimination algorithm, handled CDR3 identification, clonotype clustering and error correction. Lower-bound total TCR beta diversity was estimated with a nonparametric unseen species model using Euler transformation. TCRdb reanalyzed the raw reads on its own, using fastp at Q25 for trimming and MiXCR for clone calling, and kept in-frame beta chains. Each CDR3 protein gets just one entry, which takes the most common genes and DNA from the rows behind it. These V and J calls originate from TCRdb's pipeline instead of the authors' own analysis. The sample table records approximately 960,000 distinct CDR3 sequences; about 28% of these occur just once. Of the sample, roughly 10% falls within the top ten clones.

A further study also used this sample, focusing on T cells of mothers and their children. The second publication reports: Donors were nine systemically healthy Caucasian individuals: three mothers and their six children. cDNA synthesis used all of the extracted RNA, with roughly 1.6 ug of RNA in each 15 ul reaction. In the second PCR, the M1S primer added sample barcodes and 2-4 random nucleotides. More than 8 million TCR beta CDR3 reads were obtained from each mother, and about 3 million reads were obtained from each child. In both related and unrelated pairs, thymic selection shapes the output of TCR recombination in a similar way, with inherited differences having only a minor effect. Normalized repertoire overlap was always found to be slightly, but never significantly, higher in related mother-child pairs than in unrelated mother-child pairs. No persistent microchimeric T cell clones were detected, at a sensitivity of approximately 90 clones per million clonotypes. Deep NGS was used in the study to compare the TCR beta repertoires of mothers and children and to look for features that separate related mother-child pairs from unrelated individuals. The mean age was around 40 +/- 4 years for the mothers and about 12 +/- 4 years for the children. After adapters were ligated using NEBNext reagents, the libraries underwent 100+100 nt paired-end sequencing on an Illumina HiSeq 2000. To avoid cross-contamination, the mother libraries and the child libraries were prepared a month apart and sequenced in separate runs. Between roughly 500,000 and 2,300,000 distinct TCR beta clonotypes were identified per donor. Naive TCR beta clonotypes were estimated from low-frequency clonotypes matched to each donor's FACS-determined naive share, without sorting.

Source material: blood. Recombination connected TRBV7-2 to TRBJ1-1; 7 of the junction bases match TRBD1. The sequence was obtained from a woman aged 40-49 years in good health. The DNA sequence is as follows: TGTGCCAGCACCCTTAGGGGGCAAACTGAAGCTTTCTTT. Its translation is CASTLRGQTEAFF.